The clone carrying this T cell receptor beta chain was detected only once. Participants were aged 18 to 89 years, lived in 20 to 25 US areas, and enrolled virtually. Assignments of participants to cohorts depended upon their own reported clinical history. This sample stems from a study of blood T cell repertoires in COVID-19. Sequenced by immunoSEQ multiplex PCR; TCRdb stores in-frame clones only, minus some. Of under 300,000 clones listed, over 80% are singletons. The ends lost 6 bases at V and 8 bases at J; junction bases unmatched: 17. There are 16 residues in the CDR3. CDR1 is MNHEY and CDR2 is SVGEGT in the germline V gene.

The chain combines TRBV6-2 or TRBV6-3 with TRBJ2-5; 8 positions match TRBD2. The sequence came from a woman aged 18-29 years who had recovered from COVID-19. Sequencing was performed on PBMCs or T cells enriched from blood (not recorded which). The chain's CDR3 is CASSPRGGRTVETQYF. For the CDR3, the DNA is TGTGCCAGCAGCCCTAGAGGCGGGAGGACGGTGGAAACCCAGTACTTC.